Given below is one TCR beta chain in context. The record originates from a study of shared clonotypes between healthy human individuals. Clones were read by immunoSEQ multiplex PCR, and TCRdb kept only the in-frame ones, dropping some. Of about 580,000 clones in the sample, 98% were seen once. The CDR3 extends over 15 amino acids. V was pared by 7 bases and J by 0 bases, with 15 bases between. From germline, CDR1 is SQVTM and CDR2 ANQGSEA. CD45RO-negative CD8 cells positively selected for CCR7 made up the naive population, which excluded terminally differentiated effector memory CD45RA+ cells. The chain couples TRBV29-1 to TRBJ2-2, with D perhaps matching TRBD1 (5 bases). The sequence derives from a man aged 25-45 years in good health. Sequencing used naive CD8+ T cells sorted from blood. CDR3 residues: CSAADTRANTGELFF. For the CDR3, the DNA is TGCAGCGCCGCGGACACTCGGGCGAACACCGGGGAGCTGTTTTTT.